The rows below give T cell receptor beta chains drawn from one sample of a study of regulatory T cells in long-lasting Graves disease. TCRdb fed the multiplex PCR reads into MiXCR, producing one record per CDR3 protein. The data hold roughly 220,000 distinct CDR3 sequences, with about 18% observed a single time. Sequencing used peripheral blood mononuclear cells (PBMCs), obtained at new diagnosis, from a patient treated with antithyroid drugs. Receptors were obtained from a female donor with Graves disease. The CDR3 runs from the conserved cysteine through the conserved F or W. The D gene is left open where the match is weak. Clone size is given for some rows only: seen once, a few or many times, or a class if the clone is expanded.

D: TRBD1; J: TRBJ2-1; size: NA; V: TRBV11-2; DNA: TGTGCCAGCAGCTTAACAGGGGGCACCAACTCCTACAATGAGCAGTTCTTC; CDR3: CASSLTGGTNSYNEQFF
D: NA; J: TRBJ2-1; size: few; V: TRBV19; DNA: TGTGCCAGTAGTATGGGCAGCTCCTACAATGAGCAGTTCTTC; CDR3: CASSMGSSYNEQFF
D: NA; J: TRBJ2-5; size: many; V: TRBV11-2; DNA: TGTGCCAGCAGCCCAGGGGCGGGAGAGACCCAGTACTTC; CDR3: CASSPGAGETQYF
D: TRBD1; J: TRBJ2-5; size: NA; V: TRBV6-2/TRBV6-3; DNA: TGTGCCAGCAGTGAACAGGGGATTTATCAAGAGACCCAGTACTTC; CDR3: CASSEQGIYQETQYF
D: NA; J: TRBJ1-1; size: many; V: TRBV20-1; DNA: TGCAGTGCTCAAGGGGGGGGAATGAACACTGAAGCTTTCTTT; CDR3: CSAQGGGMNTEAFF
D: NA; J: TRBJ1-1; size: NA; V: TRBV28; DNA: TGTGCCAGCAGTCCAAGGACCCAGATGAACACTGAAGCTTTCTTT; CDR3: CASSPRTQMNTEAFF
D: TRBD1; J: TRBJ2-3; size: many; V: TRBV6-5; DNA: TGTGCCAGCAGTTCTCATGGACAGGGATGGGCAGATACGCAGTATTTT; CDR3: CASSSHGQGWADTQYF
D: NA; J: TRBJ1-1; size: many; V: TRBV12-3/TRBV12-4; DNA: TGTGCCAGCAGTTTAGAATACAGACCTCCCACTGAAGCTTTCTTT; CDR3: CASSLEYRPPTEAFF
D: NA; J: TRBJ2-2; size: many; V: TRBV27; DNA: TGTGCCAGCTGTAAAGACAGAAACACCGGGGAGCTGTTTTTT; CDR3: CASCKDRNTGELFF
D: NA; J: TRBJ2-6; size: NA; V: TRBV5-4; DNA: TGTGCCAGCAGCGTCCTTTTAGGGGGCTCTGGGGCCAACGTCCTGACTTTC; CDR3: CASSVLLGGSGANVLTF